Listed here are 20 T cell receptor beta chains from one sample, sequenced in a study of neurological immune-mediated disorders. TCRdb reanalysed the 5' RACE reads using MiXCR and keeps one entry per CDR3 protein. The sample yields approximately 85,000 distinct CDR3 sequences, about 4.3% seen once. As to time point: longitudinal time-point 3. The sample comprised PBMCs. The receptors were sampled from a woman aged 55 to 70 with multiple sclerosis.

This clonotype occurred many times. The V call is TRBV12-3 or TRBV12-4, the J call TRBJ2-1, with 11 bases lining up with TRBD2. This CDR3 is built from 14 residues. V was pared by 5 bases and J by 9 bases, with 6 bases of the junction left unmatched. CDR3: CASSGGLAVAEQFF. CDR3 DNA: TGTGCCAGCAGTGGGGGACTAGCGGTTGCTGAGCAGTTCTTC.

This clonotype has a handful of counts. The gene calls are TRBV5-1 and TRBJ2-1, with D possibly TRBD2 on 7 matching bases. The CDR3 is 15 amino acids. Trimming stripped 0 bases from V and 2 bases from J, with 9 bases between. CDR1 and CDR2 (germline): SGHRS, YFSETQ. CDR3 DNA sequence: TGCGCCAGCAGCTTGGAGGGGGGGACCTACAATGAGCAGTTCTTC. Its protein is CASSLEGGTYNEQFF.

This clonotype was found many times. V gene TRBV20-1 combines with J gene TRBJ1-2; no definite D call. The germline V and J ends were trimmed by 1 base and 8 bases, with 8 bases remaining between them. Germline CDR1 reads DFQATT; CDR2 reads SNEGSKA (reference sequence). CDR3 length equals 11 residues. The CDR3 DNA reads TGCAGTGCTAGAGGCTCGTGGGGCTACACCTTC. This codes for CSARGSWGYTF.

This clonotype has at least ten counts. The chain is built from TRBV12-3 or TRBV12-4 and TRBJ2-5; a weak D match, TRBD1 (6 bases). The CDR3 is 15 amino acids. Trimming left V 5 bases short and J 4 bases short, with 17 bases between. In nucleotides, the CDR3 is TGTGCCAGCAGTAACACAGGGACGGGGAGAGAGACCCAGTACTTC. Translation: CASSNTGTGRETQYF.

This clonotype was detected many times. The genes are TRBV12-3 or TRBV12-4 and TRBJ1-5, with 10 bases matching TRBD1. The junction had 2 bases not matched to a gene; V was cut back by 4 bases and J by 2 bases. The CDR3 extends over 15 amino acids. This CDR3 is CASSSGTGGNQPQHF. CDR3 nucleotide sequence: TGTGCCAGCAGTTCGGGGACAGGGGGCAATCAGCCCCAGCATTTT.

The table lists this clonotype with many counts. The chain combines TRBV12-3 or TRBV12-4 with TRBJ2-1, with D uncertain. V was clipped by 5 bases and J by 3 bases, with 8 bases between them. The length of the CDR3 is 13 residues. Here the CDR3 reads CASSRSVYNEQFF. The CDR3 DNA follows: TGTGCCAGCAGTCGGTCGGTCTACAATGAGCAGTTCTTC.

This clonotype was observed many times. This rearrangement joins TRBV7-8 to TRBJ2-4; 10 bases are shared with TRBD1. Losses at the gene ends were 1 base for V and 5 bases for J; bases not matched to a gene: 2. Germline V gives CDR1 SGHVS, CDR2 FQNEAQ. The CDR3 runs 15 residues. As DNA, the CDR3 is TGTGCCAGCAGCTTAGAGGGACAGGGGCAAAACATTCAGTACTTC. Translated: CASSLEGQGQNIQYF. The variable domain in full, completed from reference TRBV7-8 and TRBJ2-4, reads GAGVSQSPRYKVAKRGQDVALRCDPISGHVSLFWYQQALGQGPEFLTYFQNEAQLDKSGLPSDRFFAERPEGSVSTLKIQRTQQEDSAVYLCASSLEGQGQNIQYFGAGTRLSVL.

This clonotype was observed at least ten times. The V gene is TRBV20-1, the J gene TRBJ1-5, with D possibly being TRBD1 (6 bases). Germline CDR1 and CDR2: DFQATT and SNEGSKA (reference sequence). This CDR3 is 14 amino acids long. Trimming removed 3 bases from V and 2 bases from J, with 11 bases in between. As DNA, the CDR3 is TGCAGTGCTAGGACGGGGGGCGGCAATCAGCCCCAGCATTTT. Protein: CSARTGGGNQPQHF.

This clonotype was picked up many times. This rearrangement joins TRBV6-2 or TRBV6-3 to TRBJ1-5; weak D call: TRBD1 (5 bases). Trimming left V 8 bases short and J 7 bases short, with 9 bases between. This CDR3 spans 11 amino acids. Germline V CDR1 and CDR2: MNHEY, SVGEGT. CDR3 sequence: CASGALQPQHF. The CDR3 coding sequence is TGTGCCAGCGGGGCATTACAGCCCCAGCATTTT.

This clonotype appeared many times. The chain's CDR3 is CASSFRLKGLNEKLFF. CDR3 nucleotides: TGTGCCAGCAGCTTCCGTCTTAAGGGACTTAATGAAAAACTGTTTTTT. V is TRBV5-6 and J is TRBJ1-4; D perhaps matches TRBD1 (5 bases). Germline lookup yields CDR1 SGHDT and CDR2 YYEEEE. CDR3 length equals 16 residues. V was trimmed by 2 bases and J by 4 bases, leaving 15 bases between them.

This clonotype has only a few counts. The V and J genes are TRBV3-1 and TRBJ2-1, with 12 bases lining up with TRBD2. The germline V gene has CDR1 LGHDT and CDR2 YNNKEL (reference sequence). The V and J ends lost 5 bases and 2 bases, in that order; junction bases with no gene match: 4. The CDR3 is made up of 16 amino acids. DNA for the CDR3: TGTGCCAGCAGCTCGCGACTAGCGGGGGCCTACAATGAGCAGTTCTTC. Its translation: CASSSRLAGAYNEQFF.

At least ten counts were recorded for this clonotype. The chain couples TRBV12-3 or TRBV12-4 to TRBJ2-3; 9 positions match TRBD2. This CDR3 is built from 16 residues. V shed 1 base and J 2 bases; nucleotides not matched to a gene: 4. In DNA form, the CDR3 reads TGTGCCAGCAGTTTAGAAGCGGGGGGTCTCACAGATACGCAGTATTTT. Its translation: CASSLEAGGLTDTQYF.

This clonotype was recorded many times. This chain links TRBV7-9 with TRBJ1-4; 7 bases are a match to TRBD1. The J segment lost 6 bases and the V segment lost 3 bases, leaving 7 bases of the junction unmatched. The CDR3 sequence is 15 residues long. CDR1 SEHNR and CDR2 FQNEAQ come from the germline V gene (reference sequence). CDR3: CASSFNRGLDEKLFF. The CDR3 DNA reads TGTGCCAGCAGCTTCAACAGGGGTTTGGATGAAAAACTGTTTTTT. The variable domain in full, with the rest retrieved from reference TRBV7-9 and TRBJ1-4, is DTGVSQNPRHKITKRGQNVTFRCDPISEHNRLYWYRQTLGQGPEFLTYFQNEAQLEKSRLLSDRFSAERPKGSFSTLEIQRTEQGDSAMYLCASSFNRGLDEKLFFGSGTQLSVL.

A note on this clonotype: With a much larger clone just one base away, this may be a read error. This sequence joins TRBV20-1 and TRBJ2-3, with D possibly matching TRBD1 (6 bases). Judging by the DNA end, TRBJ1-5 fits better; the J call may be wrong. Germline V gives CDR1 DFQATT, CDR2 SNEGSKA (reference sequence). This CDR3 has 13 amino acids. CDR3 nucleotides: TGCAGTGCGTTAGCGGGGGCCCTGGATACGCAGCATTTT. Translating gives CSALAGALDTQHF.

This clonotype was observed a few times. The chain couples TRBV6-1 to TRBJ2-5; D possibly corresponds to TRBD2 (5 bases). Deletions cut 2 bases from V and 5 bases from J, with 9 bases between. The CDR3 runs 13 residues. Germline V gene data show CDR1 as MNHNS and CDR2 as SASEGT. Here the CDR3 DNA reads TGTGCCAGCAGTGAAACGGGGTTGGAGACCCAGTACTTC. Amino acid sequence: CASSETGLETQYF.

This clonotype appeared many times. The J gene is TRBJ1-2, the V gene TRBV5-1, with D maybe TRBD1 (6 bases). The CDR3 has 15 residues. Germline CDR1 is SGHRS and CDR2 is YFSETQ. Trimming removed 0 bases at V and 0 bases at J, with 9 bases between. The CDR3 is CASSLGDRTNYGYTF. In nucleotides, the CDR3 is TGCGCCAGCAGCTTGGGTGACAGGACTAACTATGGCTACACCTTC.

This clonotype was seen repeatedly, ten times or more. This chain links TRBV5-1 with TRBJ2-1; 9 positions agree with TRBD1. Germline V gives CDR1 SGHRS, CDR2 YFSETQ. The CDR3 extends over 15 amino acids. The V gene end was trimmed by 0 bases and the J gene end by 7 bases; junction bases not matched to a gene: 5. The CDR3 loop reads CASSLEGTGWNEQFF. CDR3 coding DNA: TGCGCCAGCAGCTTGGAGGGGACAGGGTGGAATGAGCAGTTCTTC. The variable domain in full, completed from reference TRBV5-1 and TRBJ2-1, reads KAGVTQTPRYLIKTRGQQVTLSCSPISGHRSVSWYQQTPGQGLQFLFEYFSETQRNKGNFPGRFSGRQFSNSRSEMNVSTLELGDSALYLCASSLEGTGWNEQFFGPGTRLTVL.

This clonotype has at least ten counts. The chain recombines TRBV27 with TRBJ1-2, with no clear D. The CDR3 has 14 amino acids. The V end was cut by 4 bases, the J end by 3 bases, with 12 bases between. Germline assignment: CDR1 MNHEY and CDR2 SMNVEV (reference sequence). Written as DNA, the CDR3 is TGTGCCAGCAGTTCCCTGGGCGGGGACTATGGCTACACCTTC. Translating it yields CASSSLGGDYGYTF.

At least ten counts were recorded for this clonotype. This chain uses TRBV14 with TRBJ2-3; tentatively, D is TRBD1 or TRBD2 (5 bases each). The CDR3 loop spans 15 amino acids. Trimming took 6 bases from V and 7 from J, leaving 20 bases between them. Germline V gene data show CDR1 as SGHDN and CDR2 as FVKESK. The CDR3 coding sequence is TGTGCCAGCAGTGGTTTGGGGACGGGGCGGAATACGCAGTATTTT. Encoded protein: CASSGLGTGRNTQYF. Full variable domain (remainder filled in from reference TRBV14 and TRBJ2-3): EAGVTQFPSHSVIEKGQTVTLRCDPISGHDNLYWYRRVMGKEIKFLLHFVKESKQDESGMPNNRFLAERTGGTYSTLKVQPAELEDSGVYFCASSGLGTGRNTQYFGPGTRLTVL.

This clonotype was found many times. J is TRBJ2-1 and V is TRBV7-2; 8 bases are shared with TRBD2. V lost 2 bases to trimming and J lost 5 bases; unmatched junction nucleotides: 5. The CDR3 length is 15 residues. The germline CDR1 and CDR2 sequences are SGHTA and FQGNSA. The CDR3 DNA reads TGTGCCAGCAGCTTATCGGGGGGGGCCCACAATGAGCAGTTCTTC. Amino acid sequence: CASSLSGGAHNEQFF.